The 15 T cell receptor beta chains listed next were all sequenced from one sample in a study of T cell changes during pregnancy in multiple sclerosis (dated by TCRdb to about 2019). Preparation of the library involved the immunoSEQ multiplex PCR assay. Entries here come from immuneACCESS through TCRdb and include only in-frame sequences with V and J called. Some clones fail to appear in such tables; in the studies checked, an unresolved V gene covers under half of the shortfall, and the cause of the remainder is unknown. A total of almost 40,000 clones appear in this sample, under 95% of them only once. The top ten hold around 0.66% of the sample. Sample: CD4+ T cells from peripheral blood mononuclear cells, taken in the second trimester of pregnancy. These receptors were obtained from a female donor in good health, enrolled as a control in a pregnancy study.

This clone occurred once. The chain combines TRBV27 with TRBJ2-7; 11 nucleotides match TRBD1. The CDR3 runs 14 residues. Losses at the gene ends were 7 bases for V and 4 bases for J; bases not matched to a gene: 6. The germline CDR1 and CDR2 sequences are MNHEY and SMNVEV (reference sequence). Written as DNA, the CDR3 is TGTGCCAGCAAACCGGGACAGGGGGGATACGAGCAGTACTTC. Encoded protein: CASKPGQGGYEQYF.

This clone turned up a few times. The chain uses TRBV6-1 and TRBJ1-5; 7 nucleotides agree with TRBD1. The CDR3 spans 14 residues. Looked up from germline, CDR1 is MNHNS and CDR2 is SASEGT. Trimming removed 2 bases from V and 6 bases from J; junction bases left unmatched: 4. Here the CDR3 DNA reads TGTGCCAGCAGTGAATGGGCAGGGGGTCAGCCCCAGCATTTT. This codes for CASSEWAGGQPQHF.

The chain's CDR3 is CASSPGTGMNTEAFF. The CDR3 DNA follows: TGTGCCAGTAGTCCCGGGACAGGGATGAACACTGAAGCTTTCTTT. The genes are TRBV19 and TRBJ1-1, with 9 bases identical to TRBD1. V gave up 5 bases and J gave up 0 bases; unmatched junction bases: 4. CDR1 is LNHDA, CDR2 SQIVND, per germline (reference sequence). The CDR3 spans 15 residues.

J is TRBJ1-2 and V is TRBV4-3; unclear D gene. The CDR3 runs to 16 residues. V was trimmed by 6 bases and J by 1 base, leaving 18 bases between them. In germline, CDR1 is LGHNA, CDR2 YSLEER. The CDR3 DNA reads as TGCGCCAGCAGGCTCCAAGGGAGGAAACTTAACTATGGCTACACCTTC. Protein product: CASRLQGRKLNYGYTF.

The chain carries TRBV14 and TRBJ1-1; 9 nucleotides line up with TRBD1. Trimming took 4 bases from V and 0 from J; bases not matched to a gene: 6. This CDR3 has 16 amino acids. Germline-derived CDR1 and CDR2 are SGHDN and FVKESK. The CDR3 coding sequence is TGTGCCAGCAGCCCTCTACAGGGGGCCCTGAACACTGAAGCTTTCTTT. Translation: CASSPLQGALNTEAFF.

Only one count was recorded for this clone. The J gene is TRBJ2-1, the V gene TRBV6-5; 8 bases align to TRBD1. In germline, CDR1 is MNHEY, CDR2 SVGAGI. V lost 4 bases and J lost 6; bases outside the gene matches: 5. This CDR3 has 14 residues. For the CDR3, the DNA is TGTGCCAGCAGTTCGCGAGACAGGGGCAATGAGCAGTTCTTC. Its protein product is CASSSRDRGNEQFF.

This rearrangement joins TRBV9 to TRBJ1-6, with 8 nucleotides matching TRBD1. Per germline, CDR1 SGDLS and CDR2 YYNGEE. The CDR3 sequence is 16 residues long. The V and J ends lost 4 bases and 10 bases, in that order; junction bases with no gene match: 13. The DNA of the CDR3 is TGTGCCAGCAGCACCTCAGGGGGCAGGGCTGGGTCACCCCTCCACTTT. It translates to CASSTSGGRAGSPLHF.

This clone was counted once. The CDR3 coding sequence is TGTGCCAGCAGCTTAGCGGGACACGGTTACAATGAGCAGTTCTTC. It is translated as CASSLAGHGYNEQFF. The rearrangement uses TRBV7-6 and TRBJ2-1, with a weak D call TRBD1 (6 bases). CDR3 length equals 15 residues. Germline V lookup: CDR1 SGHVS, CDR2 FNYEAQ. Trimming shortened V by 0 bases and J by 4 bases, and 10 bases separated the two germline ends.

The chain couples TRBV4-2 to TRBJ2-3; TRBD1 matches 8 bases. The V and J ends lost 5 bases and 5 bases, in that order; junction bases with no gene match: 9. CDR1 LGHNA and CDR2 YNFKEQ come from the germline V gene. The CDR3 runs to 15 residues. CDR3 nucleotide sequence: TGTGCCAGCAGCATGACGGCAGGGGGCGTAGATACGCAGTATTTT. This codes for CASSMTAGGVDTQYF.

This clone has only a few counts. The gene calls are TRBV2 and TRBJ1-4, with 7 bases that match TRBD1. The CDR3 length is 13 residues. Trimming removed 10 bases from V and 8 bases from J; junction bases left unmatched: 10. The germline CDR1 and CDR2 sequences are SNHLY and FYNNEI. This chain's CDR3 is CATTQGWIEKLFF. The DNA for the CDR3 is TGTGCCACTACACAGGGGTGGATCGAAAAACTGTTTTTT.

J is TRBJ1-4 and V is TRBV6-6, with TRBD1 matching over 7 bases. Germline V lookup: CDR1 MNHNY, CDR2 SVGAGI (reference sequence). V lost 5 bases and J lost 10; bases outside the gene matches: 10. This CDR3 spans 14 amino acids. CDR3 nucleotide sequence: TGTGCCAGCAGTGGACATGGGGACAGTTTAAAACTGTTTTTT. As protein: CASSGHGDSLKLFF.

This rearrangement joins TRBV30 to TRBJ2-4; a possible D gene is TRBD1 (6 bases). This CDR3 comprises 13 residues. V shed 2 bases and J shed 5 bases, with 10 bases lying between them. Looked up from germline, CDR1 is GTSNPN and CDR2 is SVGIG (reference sequence). CDR3 sequence reads: CAWSTGKENIQYF. CDR3 bases: TGTGCCTGGAGTACAGGGAAAGAAAACATTCAGTACTTC.

This chain connects TRBV5-8 to TRBJ1-5; 9 nucleotides match TRBD1. J lost 2 bases, V lost 4 bases, and 10 bases had no gene match. Germline assignment: CDR1 SGHTS and CDR2 YDEGEE. The length of the CDR3 is 17 residues. The CDR3 region is CASSLPRTGVGNQPQHF. Here the CDR3 DNA reads TGTGCCAGCAGCCTCCCTCGGACAGGGGTGGGCAATCAGCCCCAGCATTTT. The full variable domain, with the rest looked up from reference TRBV5-8 and TRBJ1-5, is EAGVTQSPTHLIKTRGQQATLRCSPISGHTSVYWYQQALGLGLQFLLWYDEGEERNRGNFPPRFSGRQFPNYSSELNVNALELEDSALYLCASSLPRTGVGNQPQHFGDGTRLSIL.

This clone was recorded a few times. Other DNA sequences within the sample encode an identical CDR3. The CDR3 coding sequence is TGTGCCAGCAGCTCAGGACAGGGGTTCTATAATTCACCCCTCCACTTT. This sequence encodes CASSSGQGFYNSPLHF. This rearrangement joins TRBV7-9 to TRBJ1-6; 9 positions agree with TRBD1. V gave up 4 bases and J gave up 3 bases; unmatched junction bases: 4. This CDR3 has 16 amino acids. In germline, CDR1 is SEHNR, CDR2 FQNEAQ (reference sequence).

The V call is TRBV5-1, the J call TRBJ2-1; 9 bases map to TRBD2. This CDR3 has 17 amino acids. Trimming cost V 2 bases and J 4 bases; bases outside gene matches: 10. Germline V CDR1 and CDR2: SGHRS, YFSETQ. The CDR3 DNA follows: TGCGCCAGCAGCTTACGTCCGGCGGCGGGGGGGTACAATGAGCAGTTCTTC. Translated: CASSLRPAAGGYNEQFF.